What follows describes a single TCR beta chain. The sample originates from a study of blood T cell repertoires in COVID-19. Study summary: The United States, Italy and Spain supplied acute and convalescent COVID-19 samples.

CDR3 length: 17 amino acids. CDR1 is GTSNPN and CDR2 is SVGIG in the germline V gene (reference sequence). V dropped 1 base and J dropped 0 bases, with 16 bases sitting between them. Sequencing was performed with immunoSEQ multiplex PCR; in TCRdb, only in-frame clones are kept and a portion is missing. This table holds fewer than 400,000 clones, roughly 90% found once. The receptor's source is a woman aged 25 to 45 with COVID-19, enrolled during active disease. The chain combines TRBV30 with TRBJ1-3; D may be TRBD1 (5 bases). Sequencing was performed on peripheral blood. The CDR3 loop is CAWSAGLSWSSGNTIYF. The CDR3 DNA is TGTGCCTGGAGTGCGGGACTATCCTGGAGCTCTGGAAACACCATATATTTT.